This TCR beta chain is drawn from a study of human T cells and chemical hapten exposure. Overall study: Scalp application of diphenylcyclopropenone was performed weekly in patients across the entire approximately 25-week study.

This clonotype has a handful of counts. TCRdb ran MiXCR on the RACE reads and lists one entry per CDR3 protein. The profile covers a few hundred thousand distinct CDR3 sequences, with around 5% appearing a single time and approximately 8.2% taken by the ten largest. Regarding time point: pre-sensitization, week 0. Treatment of the sample: therapeutic diphenylcyclopropenone sensitization with weekly scalp DPC. The sample here was whole blood, taken in connection with sensitization to the hapten diphenylcyclopropenone (DPC). This receptor was identified in a woman under 30 with alopecia areata. Some clones in this sample may be carry-over from other donors' samples.

CDR3 sequence reads: CASSQQGAGYEQYF. CDR3 bases: TGTGCCAGCAGTCAACAGGGGGCGGGGTACGAGCAGTACTTC. The genes are TRBV5-4 and TRBJ2-7, with 9 bases that match TRBD1. J was trimmed by 4 bases and V by 5 bases; bases with no gene match: 7. Germline V gene sequence: CDR1 SGHNT, CDR2 YYREEE (reference sequence). The CDR3 has 14 residues.